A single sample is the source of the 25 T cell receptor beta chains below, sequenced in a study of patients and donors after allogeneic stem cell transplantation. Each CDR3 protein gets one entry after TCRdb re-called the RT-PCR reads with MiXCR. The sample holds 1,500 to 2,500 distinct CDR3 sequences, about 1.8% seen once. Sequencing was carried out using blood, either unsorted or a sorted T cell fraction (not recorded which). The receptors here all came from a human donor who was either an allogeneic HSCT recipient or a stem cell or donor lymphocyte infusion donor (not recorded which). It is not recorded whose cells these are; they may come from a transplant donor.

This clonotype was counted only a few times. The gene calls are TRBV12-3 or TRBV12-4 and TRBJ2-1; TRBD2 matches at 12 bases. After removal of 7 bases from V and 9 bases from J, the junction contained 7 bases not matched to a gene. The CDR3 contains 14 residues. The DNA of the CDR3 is TGTGCCAGCACTCTAGCGGGGGGGCCGGGTGAGCAGTTCTTC. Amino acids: CASTLAGGPGEQFF.

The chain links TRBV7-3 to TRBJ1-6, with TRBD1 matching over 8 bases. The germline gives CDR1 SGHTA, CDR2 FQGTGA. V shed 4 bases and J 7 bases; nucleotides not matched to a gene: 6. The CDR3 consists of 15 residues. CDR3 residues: CASSWKTGENSPLHF. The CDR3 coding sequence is TGTGCCAGCAGCTGGAAGACAGGGGAGAATTCACCCCTCCACTTT.

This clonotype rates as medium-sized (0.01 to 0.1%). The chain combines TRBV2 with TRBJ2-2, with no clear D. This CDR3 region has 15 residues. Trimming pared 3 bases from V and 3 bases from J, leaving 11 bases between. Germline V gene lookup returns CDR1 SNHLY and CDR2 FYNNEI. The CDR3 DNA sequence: TGTGCCAGCAGTGAGAGCACCTCGGACACCGGGGAGCTGTTTTTT. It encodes CASSESTSDTGELFF.

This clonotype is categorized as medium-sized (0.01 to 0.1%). CDR3 in DNA: TGCAGCCTCCGGGGCCCCCGGGAGACCCAGTACTTC. Its protein product is CSLRGPRETQYF. V is TRBV29-1 and J is TRBJ2-5; tentatively, D is TRBD1 or TRBD2 (5 bases each). This CDR3 has 12 residues. With 8 bases removed from V and 5 bases from J, the gap between germline ends came to 15 bases. Per the germline V gene, CDR1 is SQVTM and CDR2 is ANQGSEA.

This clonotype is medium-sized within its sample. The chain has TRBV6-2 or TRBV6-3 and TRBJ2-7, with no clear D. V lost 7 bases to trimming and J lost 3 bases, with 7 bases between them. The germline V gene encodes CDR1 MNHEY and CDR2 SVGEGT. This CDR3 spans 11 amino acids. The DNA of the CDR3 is TGTGCCAGCACAGGTTTCTACGAGCAGTACTTC. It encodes CASTGFYEQYF.

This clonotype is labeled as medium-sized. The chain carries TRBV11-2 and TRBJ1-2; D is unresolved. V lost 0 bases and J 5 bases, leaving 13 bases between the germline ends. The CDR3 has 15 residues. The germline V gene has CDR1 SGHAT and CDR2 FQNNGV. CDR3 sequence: CASSLEVAALYGYTF. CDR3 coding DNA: TGTGCCAGCAGCTTAGAGGTGGCAGCCCTTTATGGCTACACCTTC.

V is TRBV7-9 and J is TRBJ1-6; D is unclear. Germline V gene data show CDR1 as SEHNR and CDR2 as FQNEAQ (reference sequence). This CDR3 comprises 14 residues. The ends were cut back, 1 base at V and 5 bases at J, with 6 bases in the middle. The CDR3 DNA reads TGTGCCAGCAGCTTAGGCCGGAATAATTCACCCCTCCACTTT. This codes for CASSLGRNNSPLHF.

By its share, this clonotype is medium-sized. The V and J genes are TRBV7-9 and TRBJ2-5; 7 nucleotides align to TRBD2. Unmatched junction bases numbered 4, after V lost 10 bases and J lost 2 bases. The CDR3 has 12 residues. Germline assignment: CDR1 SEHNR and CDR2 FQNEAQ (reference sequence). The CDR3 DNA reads TGTGCCACCAATAGCGGGCAAGAGACCCAGTACTTC. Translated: CATNSGQETQYF.

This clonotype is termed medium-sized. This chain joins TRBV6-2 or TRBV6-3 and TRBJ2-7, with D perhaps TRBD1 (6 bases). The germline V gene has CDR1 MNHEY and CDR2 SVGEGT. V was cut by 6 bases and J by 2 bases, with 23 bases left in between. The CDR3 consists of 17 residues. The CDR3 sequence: CASSHRLQGRGTYEQYF. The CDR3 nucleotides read TGTGCCAGCAGCCACCGACTACAGGGAAGGGGGACCTACGAGCAGTACTTC.

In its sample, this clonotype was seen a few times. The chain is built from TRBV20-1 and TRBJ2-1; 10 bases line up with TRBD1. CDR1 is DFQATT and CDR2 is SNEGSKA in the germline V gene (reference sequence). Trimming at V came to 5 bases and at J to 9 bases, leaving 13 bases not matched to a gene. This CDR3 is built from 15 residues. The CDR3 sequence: CSALPDRGRRGEQFF. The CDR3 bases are TGCAGTGCTTTACCCGACAGGGGGCGCCGGGGTGAGCAGTTCTTC.

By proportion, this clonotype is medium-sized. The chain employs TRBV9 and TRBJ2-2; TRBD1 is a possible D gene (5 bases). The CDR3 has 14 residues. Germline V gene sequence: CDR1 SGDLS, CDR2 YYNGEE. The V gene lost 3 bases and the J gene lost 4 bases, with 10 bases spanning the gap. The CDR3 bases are TGTGCCAGCAGCGAGACAGTTACCACCGGGGAGCTGTTTTTT. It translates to CASSETVTTGELFF.

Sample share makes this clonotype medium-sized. This CDR3 is CASSLERGTGGTDTQYF. Here the CDR3 DNA reads TGTGCCAGCAGCTTAGAGCGGGGAACAGGGGGCACAGATACGCAGTATTTT. J is TRBJ2-3 and V is TRBV7-9, with D possibly called TRBD1 or TRBD2 (7 bases each). Trimming removed 1 base at V and 1 base at J, with 15 bases between. The CDR3 is 17 amino acids. Germline V CDR1 and CDR2: SEHNR, FQNEAQ (reference sequence).

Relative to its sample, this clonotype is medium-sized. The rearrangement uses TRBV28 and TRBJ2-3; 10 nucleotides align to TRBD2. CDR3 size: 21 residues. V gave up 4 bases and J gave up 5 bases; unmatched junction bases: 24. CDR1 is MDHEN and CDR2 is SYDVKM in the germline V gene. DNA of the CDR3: TGTGCCAGCAGTTCCCCCAGGGTTATCACAAAGCGGGGGGGCCCGGGAGATACGCAGTATTTT. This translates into CASSSPRVITKRGGPGDTQYF.

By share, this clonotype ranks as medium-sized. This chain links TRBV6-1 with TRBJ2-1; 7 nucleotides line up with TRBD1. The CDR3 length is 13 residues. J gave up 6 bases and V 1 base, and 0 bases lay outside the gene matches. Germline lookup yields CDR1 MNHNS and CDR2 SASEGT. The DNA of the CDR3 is TGTGCCAGCAGTGAAGACAGGGGCAATGAGCAGTTCTTC. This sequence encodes CASSEDRGNEQFF.

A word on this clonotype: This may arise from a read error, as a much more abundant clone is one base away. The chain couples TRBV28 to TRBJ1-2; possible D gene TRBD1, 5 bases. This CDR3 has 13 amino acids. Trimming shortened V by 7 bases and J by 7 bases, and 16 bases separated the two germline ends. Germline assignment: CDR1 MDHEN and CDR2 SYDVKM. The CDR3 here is CASTPGLVIGYTF. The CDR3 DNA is TGTGCCAGCACACCAGGGTTGGTAATTGGCTACACCTTC.

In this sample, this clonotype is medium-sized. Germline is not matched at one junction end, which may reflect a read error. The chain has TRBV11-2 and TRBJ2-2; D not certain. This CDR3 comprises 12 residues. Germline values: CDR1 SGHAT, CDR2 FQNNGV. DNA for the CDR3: TGTGCCAGCAGCTTAGGCACCCGGGAGCTGTTTTTT. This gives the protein CASSLGTRELFF.

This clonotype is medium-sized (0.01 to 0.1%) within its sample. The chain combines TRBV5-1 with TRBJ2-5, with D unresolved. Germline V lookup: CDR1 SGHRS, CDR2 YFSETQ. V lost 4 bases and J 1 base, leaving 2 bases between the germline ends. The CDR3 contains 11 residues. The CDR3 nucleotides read TGCGCCAGCAGCCGCCAAGAGACCCAGTACTTC. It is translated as CASSRQETQYF.

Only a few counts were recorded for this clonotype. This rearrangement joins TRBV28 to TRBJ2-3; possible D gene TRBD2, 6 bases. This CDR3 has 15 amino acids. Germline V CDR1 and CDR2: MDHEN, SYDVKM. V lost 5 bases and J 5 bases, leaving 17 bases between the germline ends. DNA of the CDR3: TGTGCCAGCAGTAGCTCCGGGACTGGTAGAGATACGCAGTATTTT. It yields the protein CASSSSGTGRDTQYF.

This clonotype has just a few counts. Written as DNA, the CDR3 is TGTGCCAGCAGTTTTGGGCGAACTGAAGCTTTCTTT. Amino acids: CASSFGRTEAFF. J is TRBJ1-1 and V is TRBV12-3 or TRBV12-4; D unclear. The CDR3 runs 12 residues. Trimming took off 3 bases at V and 5 bases at J, with 7 bases between the two ends.

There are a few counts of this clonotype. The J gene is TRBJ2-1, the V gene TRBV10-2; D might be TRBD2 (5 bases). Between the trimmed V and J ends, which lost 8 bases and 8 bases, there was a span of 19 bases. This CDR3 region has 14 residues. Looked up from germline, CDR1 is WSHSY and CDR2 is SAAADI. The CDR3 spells CASGSKDFGDEQFF. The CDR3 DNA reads TGCGCCAGCGGGTCGAAGGACTTCGGGGATGAGCAGTTCTTC.

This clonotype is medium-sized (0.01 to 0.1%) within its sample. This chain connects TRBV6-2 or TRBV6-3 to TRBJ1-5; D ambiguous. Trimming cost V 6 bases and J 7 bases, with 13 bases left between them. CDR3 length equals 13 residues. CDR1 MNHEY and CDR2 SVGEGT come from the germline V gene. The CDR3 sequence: CASSGNNGQPQHF. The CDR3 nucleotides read TGTGCCAGCAGCGGGAACAACGGACAGCCCCAGCATTTT.

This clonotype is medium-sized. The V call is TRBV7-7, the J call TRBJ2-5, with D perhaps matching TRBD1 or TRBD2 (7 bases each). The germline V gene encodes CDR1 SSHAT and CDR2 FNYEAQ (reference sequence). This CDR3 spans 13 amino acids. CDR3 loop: CASGQASGETQYF. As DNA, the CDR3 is TGTGCTAGCGGACAGGCTAGCGGAGAGACCCAGTACTTC.

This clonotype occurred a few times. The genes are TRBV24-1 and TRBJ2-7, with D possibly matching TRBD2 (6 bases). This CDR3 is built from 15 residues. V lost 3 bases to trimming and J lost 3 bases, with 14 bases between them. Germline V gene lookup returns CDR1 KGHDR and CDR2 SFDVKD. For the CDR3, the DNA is TGTGCCACCAGTGATAGGCGGGGACGGAGCTACGAGCAGTACTTC. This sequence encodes CATSDRRGRSYEQYF.

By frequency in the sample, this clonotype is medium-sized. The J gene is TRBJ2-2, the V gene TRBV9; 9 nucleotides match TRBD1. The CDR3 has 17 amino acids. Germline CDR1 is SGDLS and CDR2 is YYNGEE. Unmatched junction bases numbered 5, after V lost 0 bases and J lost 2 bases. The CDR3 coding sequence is TGTGCCAGCAGCGTAGGTGTGGACAGGGGAAACACCGGGGAGCTGTTTTTT. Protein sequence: CASSVGVDRGNTGELFF.

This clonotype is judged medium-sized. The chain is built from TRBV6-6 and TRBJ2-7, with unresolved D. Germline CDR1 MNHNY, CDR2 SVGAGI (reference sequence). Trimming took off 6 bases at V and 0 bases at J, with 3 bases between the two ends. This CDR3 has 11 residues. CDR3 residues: CASRDSYEQYV. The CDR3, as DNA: TGTGCCAGCAGAGACTCCTACGAGCAGTACGTC.